This is a list of T cell receptor beta chains from one sample in a study of T-cell reconstitution after alpha-beta-depleted transplantation in children. TCRdb used MiXCR to reprocess the PCR reads, holding one entry per CDR3 protein. The sample yields hundreds of thousands of distinct CDR3 sequences, 20% to 25% seen once. The input for sequencing was PBMCs, mostly from graft donor cells, taken 360 days after TCRalphabeta/CD19-depleted stem cell transplant. All receptors come from a boy under two years old who had a stem cell transplant for acute myeloid leukemia, so the T cells may come from the graft donor. CDR3s include the opening cysteine and the closing phenylalanine or tryptophan. Fields, in order: J gene, clone size, V gene, D gene, CDR3 DNA, CDR3 protein. A D gene is named only where the DNA matches it firmly. Expanded clones are given a class, and other clones once, few, many or no size at all.

TRBJ2-2 - TRBV24-1 TRBD1 TGTGCCACCAGTGACACGGACAGGGACACCGGGGAGCTGTTTTTT CATSDTDRDTGELFF
TRBJ2-3 - TRBV20-1 - TGCAGTGCTACTGGGGCGAACACAGATACGCAGTATTTT CSATGANTDTQYF
TRBJ2-2 - TRBV10-3 - TGTGCCATCAGTGAGCCTGCAGGTCCCGGGGAGCTGTTTTTT CAISEPAGPGELFF
TRBJ2-3 many TRBV6-1 TRBD1 TGTGCCAGCAGTCCTAGGACAGGGGTTGGTTCAGATACGCAGTATTTT CASSPRTGVGSDTQYF
TRBJ2-5 - TRBV3-1 - TGTGCCAGCAGCCAACAATGGGGGTACCAAGAGACCCAGTACTTC CASSQQWGYQETQYF
TRBJ2-7 - TRBV6-6 - TGTGCCAGCAGTACTTGGCAGGCGGACGAGCAGTACTTC CASSTWQADEQYF
TRBJ2-5 many TRBV24-1 - TGTGCCACCAGTGGACCCTCATGGGGGAAGACCCAGTACTTC CATSGPSWGKTQYF
TRBJ2-3 - TRBV20-1 - TGCAGTGCTGAGTTGGGGAGGGATACGCAGTATTTT CSAELGRDTQYF
TRBJ1-2 few TRBV6-5 - TGTGCCAGCAGTTACTCGACCCAGGGGCTTGGCTACACCTTC CASSYSTQGLGYTF
TRBJ2-7 - TRBV30 - TGTGCCTGGAGTATTCGAGACAGGGGAGGGTCCGAGCAGTACTTC CAWSIRDRGGSEQYF
TRBJ2-4 many TRBV15 - TGTGCCACCAGCAGTTCTTCCGGGTCCAAAAACATTCAGTACTTC CATSSSSGSKNIQYF
TRBJ2-2 many TRBV15 TRBD2 TGTGCCACCAGCCCCCAAAGGAGCGGGGTTATCGGGGAGCTGTTTTTT CATSPQRSGVIGELFF
TRBJ2-3 few TRBV4-2 TRBD2 TGTGCCAGCAGCCAAGTGGGACTAGGCGCCGTCACAGATACGCAGTATTTT CASSQVGLGAVTDTQYF
TRBJ2-3 - TRBV20-1 - TGCAGTGCTAAAGGAGGGACACGTAGCACAGATACGCAGTATTTT CSAKGGTRSTDTQYF
TRBJ2-5 many TRBV12-3/TRBV12-4 - TGTGCCAGCAGTTGGACGGTGGCGCTGGAGACCCAGTACTTC CASSWTVALETQYF
TRBJ2-5 many TRBV4-1 - TGCGCCAGCAGCCACCCCGCTGGGGATGTCATGTCGGAGACCCAGTACTTC CASSHPAGDVMSETQYF
TRBJ2-1 few TRBV28 - TGTGCCAGCAGTTCTCAGAGGGAAACGCAGTTCTTC CASSSQRETQFF
TRBJ1-1 - TRBV16 - TGTGCCAGCAGCCAGTCCGTGAACACTGAAGCTTTCTTT CASSQSVNTEAFF